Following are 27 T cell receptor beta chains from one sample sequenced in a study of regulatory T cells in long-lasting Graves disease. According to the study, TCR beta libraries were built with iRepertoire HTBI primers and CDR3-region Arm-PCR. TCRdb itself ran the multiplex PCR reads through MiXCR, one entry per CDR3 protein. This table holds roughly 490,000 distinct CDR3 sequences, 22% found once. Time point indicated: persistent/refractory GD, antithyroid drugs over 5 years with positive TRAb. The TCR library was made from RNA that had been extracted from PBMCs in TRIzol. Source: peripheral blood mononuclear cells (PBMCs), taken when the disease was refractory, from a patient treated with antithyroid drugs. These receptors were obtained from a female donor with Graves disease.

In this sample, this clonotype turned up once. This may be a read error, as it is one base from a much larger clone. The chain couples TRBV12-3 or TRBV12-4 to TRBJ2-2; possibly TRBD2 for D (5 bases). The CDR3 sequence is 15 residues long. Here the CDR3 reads CASSFLAERTEELFF. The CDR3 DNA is TGTGCCAGCAGTTTTCTGGCCGAGCGGACCGAGGAGCTGTTTTTT.

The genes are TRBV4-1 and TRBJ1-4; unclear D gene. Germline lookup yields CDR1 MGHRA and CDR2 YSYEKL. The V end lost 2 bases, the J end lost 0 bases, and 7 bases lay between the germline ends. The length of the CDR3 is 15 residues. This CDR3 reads CASSQPGATNEKLFF. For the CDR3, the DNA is TGCGCCAGCAGCCAACCGGGAGCAACTAATGAAAAACTGTTTTTT.

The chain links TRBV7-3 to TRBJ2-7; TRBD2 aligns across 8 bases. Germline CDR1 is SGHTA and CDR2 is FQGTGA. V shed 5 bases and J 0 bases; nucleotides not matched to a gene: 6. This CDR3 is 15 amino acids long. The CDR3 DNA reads TGTGCCAGCAGCCCTATAGCGGGGAGCTCCTACGAGCAGTACTTC. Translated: CASSPIAGSSYEQYF.

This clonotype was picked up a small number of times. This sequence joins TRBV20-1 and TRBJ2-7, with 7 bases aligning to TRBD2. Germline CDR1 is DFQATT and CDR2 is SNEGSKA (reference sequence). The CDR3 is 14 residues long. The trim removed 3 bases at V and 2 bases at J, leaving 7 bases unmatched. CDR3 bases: TGCAGTGCTAGGAAAGCGGGGTTCACCTACGAGCAGTACTTC. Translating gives CSARKAGFTYEQYF.

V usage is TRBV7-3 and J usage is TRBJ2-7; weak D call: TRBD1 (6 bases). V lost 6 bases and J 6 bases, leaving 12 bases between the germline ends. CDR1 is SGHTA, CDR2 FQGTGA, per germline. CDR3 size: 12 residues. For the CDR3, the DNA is TGTGCCAGCAGTAAATCGACAGGCGAGCAGTACTTC. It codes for CASSKSTGEQYF.

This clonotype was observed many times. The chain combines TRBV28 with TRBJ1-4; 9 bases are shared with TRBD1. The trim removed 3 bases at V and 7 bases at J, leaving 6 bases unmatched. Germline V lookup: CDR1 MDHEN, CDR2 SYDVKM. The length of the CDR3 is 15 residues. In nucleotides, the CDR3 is TGTGCCAGCAGTTTTGAGGGACAGGGAGGTGAAAAACTGTTTTTT. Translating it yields CASSFEGQGGEKLFF.

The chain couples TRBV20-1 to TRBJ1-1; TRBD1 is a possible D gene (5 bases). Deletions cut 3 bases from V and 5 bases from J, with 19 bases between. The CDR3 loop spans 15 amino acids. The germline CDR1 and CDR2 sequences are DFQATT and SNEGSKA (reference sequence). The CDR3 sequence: CSARPGTEGGTEAFF. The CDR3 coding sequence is TGCAGTGCTAGGCCAGGGACCGAAGGAGGTACTGAAGCTTTCTTT.

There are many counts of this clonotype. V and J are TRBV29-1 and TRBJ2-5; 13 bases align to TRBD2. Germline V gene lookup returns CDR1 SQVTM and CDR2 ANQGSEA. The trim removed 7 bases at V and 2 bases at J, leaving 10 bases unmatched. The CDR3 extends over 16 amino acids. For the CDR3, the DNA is TGCAGCGCCCAGACTAGCGGGGGGCTGGTACAAGAGACCCAGTACTTC. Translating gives CSAQTSGGLVQETQYF. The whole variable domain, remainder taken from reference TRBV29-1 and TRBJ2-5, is SAVISQKPSRDICQRGTSLTIQCQVDSQVTMMFWYRQQPGQSLTLIATANQGSEATYESGFVIDKFPISRPNLTFSTLTVSNMSPEDSSIYLCSAQTSGGLVQETQYFGPGTRLLVL.

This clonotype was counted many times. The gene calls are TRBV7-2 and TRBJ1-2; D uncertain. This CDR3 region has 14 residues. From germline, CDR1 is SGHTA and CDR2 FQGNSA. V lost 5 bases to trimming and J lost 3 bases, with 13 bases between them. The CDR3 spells CASSHDILDYGYTF. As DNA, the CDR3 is TGTGCCAGCAGCCACGACATTCTCGACTATGGCTACACCTTC.

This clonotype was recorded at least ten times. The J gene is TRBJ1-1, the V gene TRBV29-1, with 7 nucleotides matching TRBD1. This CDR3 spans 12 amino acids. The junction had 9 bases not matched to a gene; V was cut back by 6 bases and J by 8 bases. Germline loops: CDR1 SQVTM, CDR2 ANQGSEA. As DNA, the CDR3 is TGCAGCGTCCTTACACAGGGGCGGGAAGCTTTCTTT. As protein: CSVLTQGREAFF.

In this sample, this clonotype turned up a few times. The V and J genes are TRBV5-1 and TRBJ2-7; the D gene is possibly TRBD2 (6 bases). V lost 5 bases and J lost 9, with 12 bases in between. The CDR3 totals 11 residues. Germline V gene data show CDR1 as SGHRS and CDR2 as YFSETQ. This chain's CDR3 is CASSSGSVQYF. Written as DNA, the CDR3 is TGCGCCAGCAGTAGCGGTTCGGTGCAGTACTTC. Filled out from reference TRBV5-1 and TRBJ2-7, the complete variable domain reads KAGVTQTPRYLIKTRGQQVTLSCSPISGHRSVSWYQQTPGQGLQFLFEYFSETQRNKGNFPGRFSGRQFSNSRSEMNVSTLELGDSALYLCASSSGSVQYFGPGTRLTVT.

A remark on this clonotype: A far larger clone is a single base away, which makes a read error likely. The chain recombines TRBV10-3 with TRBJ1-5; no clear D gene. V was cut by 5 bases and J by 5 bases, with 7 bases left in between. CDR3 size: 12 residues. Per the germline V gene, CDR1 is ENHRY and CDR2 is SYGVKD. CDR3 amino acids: CAISYNDQPQHF. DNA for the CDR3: TGTGCCATCAGTTACAACGATCAGCCCCAGCATTTT.

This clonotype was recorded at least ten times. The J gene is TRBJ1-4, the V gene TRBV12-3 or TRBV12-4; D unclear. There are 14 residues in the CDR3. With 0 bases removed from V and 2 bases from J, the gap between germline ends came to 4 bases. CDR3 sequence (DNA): TGTGCCAGCAGTTTAGCGGAGACTAATGAAAAACTGTTTTTT. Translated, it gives CASSLAETNEKLFF.

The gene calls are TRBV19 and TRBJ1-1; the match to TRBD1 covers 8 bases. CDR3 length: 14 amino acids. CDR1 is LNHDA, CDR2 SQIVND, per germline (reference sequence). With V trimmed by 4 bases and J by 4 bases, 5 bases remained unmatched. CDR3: CASSRDRGGTEAFF. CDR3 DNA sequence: TGTGCCAGTAGTAGAGACAGGGGTGGCACTGAAGCTTTCTTT.

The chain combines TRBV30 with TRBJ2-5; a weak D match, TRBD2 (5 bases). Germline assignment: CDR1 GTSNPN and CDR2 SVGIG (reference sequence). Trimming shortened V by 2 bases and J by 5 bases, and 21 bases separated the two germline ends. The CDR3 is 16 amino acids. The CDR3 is CAWSSGLGGRAETQYF. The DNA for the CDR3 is TGTGCCTGGAGTAGCGGTCTGGGCGGCCGGGCGGAGACCCAGTACTTC.

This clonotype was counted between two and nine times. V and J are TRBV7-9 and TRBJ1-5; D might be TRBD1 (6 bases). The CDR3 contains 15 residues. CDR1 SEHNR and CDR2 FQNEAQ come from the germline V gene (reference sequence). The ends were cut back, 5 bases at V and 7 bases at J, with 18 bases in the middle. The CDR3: CASSPLGGPEQPQHF. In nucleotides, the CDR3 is TGTGCCAGCAGCCCCCTGGGGGGGCCGGAACAGCCCCAGCATTTT.

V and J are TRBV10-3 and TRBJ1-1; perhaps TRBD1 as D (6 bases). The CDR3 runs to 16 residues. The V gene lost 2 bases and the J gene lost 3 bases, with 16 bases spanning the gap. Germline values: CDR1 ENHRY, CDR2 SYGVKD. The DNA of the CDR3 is TGTGCCATCAGTGAGCCTCTTACAGGGCCTCACACTGAAGCTTTCTTT. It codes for CAISEPLTGPHTEAFF.

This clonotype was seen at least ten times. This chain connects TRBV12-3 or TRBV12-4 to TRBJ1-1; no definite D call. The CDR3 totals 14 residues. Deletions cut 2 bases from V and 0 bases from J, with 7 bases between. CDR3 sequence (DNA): TGTGCCAGCAGTTTATCCCGGATGAACACTGAAGCTTTCTTT. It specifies CASSLSRMNTEAFF.

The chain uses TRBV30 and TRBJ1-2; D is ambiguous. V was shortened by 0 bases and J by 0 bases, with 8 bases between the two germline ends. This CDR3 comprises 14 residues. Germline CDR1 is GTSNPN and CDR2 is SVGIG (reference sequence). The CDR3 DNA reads TGTGCCTGGAGTGTCCCGGGTTCTAACTATGGCTACACCTTC. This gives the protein CAWSVPGSNYGYTF.

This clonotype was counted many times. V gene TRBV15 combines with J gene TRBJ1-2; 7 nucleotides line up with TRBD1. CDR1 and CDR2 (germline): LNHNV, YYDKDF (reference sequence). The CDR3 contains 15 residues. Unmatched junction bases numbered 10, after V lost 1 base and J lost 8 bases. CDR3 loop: CATSRADRELMGYTF. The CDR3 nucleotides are TGTGCCACCAGCAGAGCAGACAGGGAACTTATGGGCTACACCTTC. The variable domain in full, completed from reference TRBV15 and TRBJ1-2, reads DAMVIQNPRYQVTQFGKPVTLSCSQTLNHNVMYWYQQKSSQAPKLLFHYYDKDFNNEADTPDNFQSRRPNTSFCFLDIRSPGLGDTAMYLCATSRADRELMGYTFGSGTRLTVV.

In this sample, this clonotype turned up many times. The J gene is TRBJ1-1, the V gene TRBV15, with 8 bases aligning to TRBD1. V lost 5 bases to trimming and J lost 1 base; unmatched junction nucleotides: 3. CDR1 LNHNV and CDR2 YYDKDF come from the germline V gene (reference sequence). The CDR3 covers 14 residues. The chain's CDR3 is CATSGGQGNTEAFF. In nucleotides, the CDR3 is TGTGCCACCAGCGGCGGACAGGGGAACACTGAAGCTTTCTTT.

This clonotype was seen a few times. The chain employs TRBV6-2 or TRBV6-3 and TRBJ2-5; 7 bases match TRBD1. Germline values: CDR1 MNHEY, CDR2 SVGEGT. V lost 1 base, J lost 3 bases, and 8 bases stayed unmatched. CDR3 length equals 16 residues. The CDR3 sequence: CASSYFQGGTEETQYF. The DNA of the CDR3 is TGTGCCAGCAGTTACTTCCAAGGGGGCACCGAAGAGACCCAGTACTTC.

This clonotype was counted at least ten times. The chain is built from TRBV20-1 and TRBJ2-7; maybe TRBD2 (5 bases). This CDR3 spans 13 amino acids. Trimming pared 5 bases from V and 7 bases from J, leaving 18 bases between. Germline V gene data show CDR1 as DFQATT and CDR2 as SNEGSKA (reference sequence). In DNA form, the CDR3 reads TGCAGTGCTCGACTACCCCCGATGGTGGAGCAGTACTTC. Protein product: CSARLPPMVEQYF.

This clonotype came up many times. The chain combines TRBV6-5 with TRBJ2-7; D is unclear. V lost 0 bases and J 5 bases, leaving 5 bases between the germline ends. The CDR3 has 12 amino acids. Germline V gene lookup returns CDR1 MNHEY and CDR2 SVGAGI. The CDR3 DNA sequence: TGTGCCAGCAGTTACTCTCCCCACGAGCAGTACTTC. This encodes CASSYSPHEQYF.

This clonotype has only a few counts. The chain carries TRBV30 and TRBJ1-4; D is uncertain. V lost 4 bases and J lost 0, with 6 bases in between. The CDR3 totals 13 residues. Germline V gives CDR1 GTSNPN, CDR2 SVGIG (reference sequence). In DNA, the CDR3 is TGTGCCTGGACACCCGCAACTAATGAAAAACTGTTTTTT. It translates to CAWTPATNEKLFF.

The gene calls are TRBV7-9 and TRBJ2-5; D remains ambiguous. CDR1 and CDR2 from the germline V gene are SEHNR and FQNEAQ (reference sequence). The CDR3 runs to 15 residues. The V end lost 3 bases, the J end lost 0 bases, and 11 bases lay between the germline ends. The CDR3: CASSFASVYQETQYF. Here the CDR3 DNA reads TGTGCCAGCAGCTTCGCTTCAGTGTACCAAGAGACCCAGTACTTC.

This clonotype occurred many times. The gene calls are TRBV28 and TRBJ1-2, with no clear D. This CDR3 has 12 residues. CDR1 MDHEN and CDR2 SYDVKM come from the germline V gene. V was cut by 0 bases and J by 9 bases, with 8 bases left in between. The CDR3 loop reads CASSLWTDRYTF. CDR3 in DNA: TGTGCCAGCAGTTTATGGACCGATCGCTACACCTTC.